This TCR beta chain stems from a study of cytomegalovirus exposure and HLA in healthy donors. General observations from the study: Researchers counted 180 or so TCR beta chains as cytomegalovirus-associated.

Worth noting for this clone: Its antigen is undetermined.

The ends lost 6 bases at V and 5 bases at J; junction bases unmatched: 13. The CDR3 is made up of 16 amino acids. The germline gives CDR1 SQVTM, CDR2 ANQGSEA. PCR primers comprised 60 Vbeta and 13 Jbeta primers. Sequencing was performed with immunoSEQ multiplex PCR; in TCRdb, only in-frame clones are kept and a portion is missing. Of 210,000 or so clones in the sample, 87% are singletons; the top ten hold 1% to 1.5%. Sequencing was done on a sample of PBMCs. This rearrangement joins TRBV29-1 to TRBJ2-1; 10 bases agree with TRBD2. This TCR came from a man aged 30 to 45 in good health and CMV-seronegative. The CDR3 spells CSVVPELAGLNNEQFF. DNA for the CDR3: TGCAGCGTGGTCCCCGAACTAGCGGGACTTAACAATGAGCAGTTCTTC.